These 2 T cell receptor beta chains share one sample of origin, sequenced in a study of PD-L1 blockade in urothelial cancer. Some clones are missing from TCRdb's copy, which holds only in-frame ones; the method was immunoSEQ multiplex PCR. In the table there are roughly 25,000 clones, around 82% of which are singletons. The sample in question was PBMCs, obtained around atezolizumab (anti-PD-L1) treatment. These receptors all stem from a man in his 70s with urothelial cancer.

The V and J genes are TRBV30 and TRBJ1-2; D is possibly TRBD1 (5 bases). The germline V and J ends were trimmed by 0 bases and 4 bases, with 9 bases remaining between them. The CDR3 totals 13 residues. Looked up from germline, CDR1 is GTSNPN and CDR2 is SVGIG (reference sequence). The CDR3 sequence is CAWSVGAGYGYTF. CDR3 DNA sequence: TGTGCCTGGAGTGTAGGGGCAGGCTATGGCTACACCTTC. The whole variable domain, remainder taken from reference TRBV30 and TRBJ1-2, is SQTIHQWPATLVQPVGSPLSLECTVEGTSNPNLYWYRQAAGRGLQLLFYSVGIGQISSEVPQNLSASRPQDRQFILSSKKLLLSDSGFYLCAWSVGAGYGYTFGSGTRLTVV.

The V gene is TRBV5-1, the J gene TRBJ2-5; 8 bases are a match to TRBD1. V trimming: 1 base; J trimming: 2 bases; junction bases outside the gene matches: 7. CDR1 SGHRS and CDR2 YFSETQ come from the germline V gene. The CDR3 totals 16 residues. As DNA, the CDR3 is TGCGCCAGCAGCTTGAGGCCGGGACAGGCACAAGAGACCCAGTACTTC. Protein product: CASSLRPGQAQETQYF.